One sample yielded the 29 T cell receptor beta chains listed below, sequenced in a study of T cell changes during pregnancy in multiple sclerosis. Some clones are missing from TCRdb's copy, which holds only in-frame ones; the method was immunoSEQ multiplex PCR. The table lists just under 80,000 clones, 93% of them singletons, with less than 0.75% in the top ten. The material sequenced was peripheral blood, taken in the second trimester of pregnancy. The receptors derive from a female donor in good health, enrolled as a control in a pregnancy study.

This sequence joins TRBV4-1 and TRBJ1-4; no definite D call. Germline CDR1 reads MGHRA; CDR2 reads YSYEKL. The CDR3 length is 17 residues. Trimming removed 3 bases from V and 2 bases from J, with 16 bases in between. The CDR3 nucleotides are TGCGCCAGCAGCCAGCGCTTCACAGCTACCACTAATGAAAAACTGTTTTTT. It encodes CASSQRFTATTNEKLFF.

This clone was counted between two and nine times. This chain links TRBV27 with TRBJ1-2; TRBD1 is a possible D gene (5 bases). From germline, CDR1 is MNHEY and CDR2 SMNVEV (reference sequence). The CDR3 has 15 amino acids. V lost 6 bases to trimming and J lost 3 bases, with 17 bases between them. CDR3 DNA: TGTGCCAGCAGCTTTCATCAGGGCTGGGACTATGGCTACACCTTC. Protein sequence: CASSFHQGWDYGYTF.

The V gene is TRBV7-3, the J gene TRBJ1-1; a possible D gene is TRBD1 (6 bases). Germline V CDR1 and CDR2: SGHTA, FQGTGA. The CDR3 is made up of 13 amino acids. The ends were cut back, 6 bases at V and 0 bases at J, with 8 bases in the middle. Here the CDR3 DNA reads TGTGCCAGCAGTTGGACAGTGAACACTGAAGCTTTCTTT. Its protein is CASSWTVNTEAFF.

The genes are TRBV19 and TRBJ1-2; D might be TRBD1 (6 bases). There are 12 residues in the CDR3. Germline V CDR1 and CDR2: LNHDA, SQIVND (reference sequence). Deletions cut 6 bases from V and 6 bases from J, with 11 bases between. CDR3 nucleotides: TGTGCCAGTAGACATACAGGGAATGGCTACACCTTC. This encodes CASRHTGNGYTF.

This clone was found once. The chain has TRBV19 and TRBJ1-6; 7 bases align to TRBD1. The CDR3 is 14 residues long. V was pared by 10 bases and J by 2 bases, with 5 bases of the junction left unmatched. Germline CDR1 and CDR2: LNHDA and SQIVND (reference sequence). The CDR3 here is CATRGTAYNSPLHF. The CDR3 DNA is TGTGCCACAAGAGGGACAGCCTATAATTCACCCCTCCACTTT. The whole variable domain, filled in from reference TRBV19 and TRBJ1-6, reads DGGITQSPKYLFRKEGQNVTLSCEQNLNHDAMYWYRQDPGQGLRLIYYSQIVNDFQKGDIAEGYSVSREKKESFPLTVTSAQKNPTAFYLCATRGTAYNSPLHFGNGTRLTVT.

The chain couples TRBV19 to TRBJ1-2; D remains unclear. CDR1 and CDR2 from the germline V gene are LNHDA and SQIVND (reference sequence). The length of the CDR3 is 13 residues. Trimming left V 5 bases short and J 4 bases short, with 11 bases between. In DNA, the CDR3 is TGTGCCAGTAGTGCAGGAGGTGGCTATGGCTACACCTTC. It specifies CASSAGGGYGYTF.

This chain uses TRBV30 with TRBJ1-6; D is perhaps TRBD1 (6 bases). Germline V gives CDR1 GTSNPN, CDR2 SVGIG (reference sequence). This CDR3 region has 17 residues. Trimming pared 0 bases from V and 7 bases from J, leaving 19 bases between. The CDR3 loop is CAWSVRSGAPLNSPLHF. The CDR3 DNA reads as TGTGCCTGGAGTGTACGCTCAGGGGCCCCCCTGAATTCACCCCTCCACTTT.

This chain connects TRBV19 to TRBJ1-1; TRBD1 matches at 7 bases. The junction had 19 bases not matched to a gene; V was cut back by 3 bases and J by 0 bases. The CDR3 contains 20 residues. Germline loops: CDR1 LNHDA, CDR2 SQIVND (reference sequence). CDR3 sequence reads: CASSIGFGGTATPLNTEAFF. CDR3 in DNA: TGTGCCAGTAGTATTGGCTTTGGGGGGACAGCCACGCCTTTGAACACTGAAGCTTTCTTT.

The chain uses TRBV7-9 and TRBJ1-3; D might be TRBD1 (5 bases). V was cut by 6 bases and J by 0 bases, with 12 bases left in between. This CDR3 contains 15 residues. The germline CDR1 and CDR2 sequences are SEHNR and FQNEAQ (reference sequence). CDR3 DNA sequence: TGTGCCAGCAGTGGACACCCGTTCTCTGGAAACACCATATATTTT. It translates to CASSGHPFSGNTIYF.

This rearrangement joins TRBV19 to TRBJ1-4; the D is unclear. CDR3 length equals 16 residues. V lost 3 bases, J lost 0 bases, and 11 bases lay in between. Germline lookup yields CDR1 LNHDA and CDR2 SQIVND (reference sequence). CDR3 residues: CASSIRAGATNEKLFF. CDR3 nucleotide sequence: TGTGCCAGTAGTATCCGAGCGGGAGCAACTAATGAAAAACTGTTTTTT.

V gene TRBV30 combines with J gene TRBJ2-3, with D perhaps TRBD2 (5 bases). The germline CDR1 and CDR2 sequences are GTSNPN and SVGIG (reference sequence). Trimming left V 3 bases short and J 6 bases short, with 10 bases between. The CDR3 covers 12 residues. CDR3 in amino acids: CAWSPGLDTQYF. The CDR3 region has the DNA TGTGCCTGGAGCCCGGGGTTGGATACGCAGTATTTT.

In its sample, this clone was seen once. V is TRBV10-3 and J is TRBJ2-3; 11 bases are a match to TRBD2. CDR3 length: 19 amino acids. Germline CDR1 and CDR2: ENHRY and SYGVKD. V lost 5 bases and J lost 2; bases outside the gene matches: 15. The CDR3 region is CAISPGLADTTPYTDTQYF. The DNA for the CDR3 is TGTGCCATCAGTCCGGGACTAGCGGATACAACTCCATACACAGATACGCAGTATTTT.

Written as DNA, the CDR3 is TGTGCCATCAGTGAGTCGGTGGACAGGCAAGAGACCCAGTACTTC. Its protein product is CAISESVDRQETQYF. The chain has TRBV10-3 and TRBJ2-5, with 7 bases that match TRBD1. Unmatched junction bases numbered 3, after V lost 0 bases and J lost 2 bases. Germline V gene lookup returns CDR1 ENHRY and CDR2 SYGVKD. The CDR3 has 15 residues.

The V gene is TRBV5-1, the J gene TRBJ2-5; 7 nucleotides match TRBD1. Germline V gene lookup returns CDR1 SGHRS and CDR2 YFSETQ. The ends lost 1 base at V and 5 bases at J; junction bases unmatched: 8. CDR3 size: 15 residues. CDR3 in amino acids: CASSLIPDRRETQYF. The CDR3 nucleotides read TGCGCCAGCAGCTTGATCCCGGACAGGCGGGAGACCCAGTACTTC.

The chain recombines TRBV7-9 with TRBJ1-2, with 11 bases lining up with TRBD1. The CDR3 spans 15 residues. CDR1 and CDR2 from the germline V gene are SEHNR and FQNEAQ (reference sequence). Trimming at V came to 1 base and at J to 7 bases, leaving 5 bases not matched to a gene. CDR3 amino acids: CASSLVGQGAIGYTF. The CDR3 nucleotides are TGTGCCAGCAGCTTAGTAGGACAGGGGGCGATTGGCTACACCTTC.

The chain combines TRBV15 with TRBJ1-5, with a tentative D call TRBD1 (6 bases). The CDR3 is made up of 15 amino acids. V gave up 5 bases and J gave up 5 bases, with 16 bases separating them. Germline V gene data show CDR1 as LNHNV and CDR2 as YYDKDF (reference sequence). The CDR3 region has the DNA TGTGCCACCAGCGTGGGGACACCCTTTGATCAGCCCCAGCATTTT. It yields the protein CATSVGTPFDQPQHF.

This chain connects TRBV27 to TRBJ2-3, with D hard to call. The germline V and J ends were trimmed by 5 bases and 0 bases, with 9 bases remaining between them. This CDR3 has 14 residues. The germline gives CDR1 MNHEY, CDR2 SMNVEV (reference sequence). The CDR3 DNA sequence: TGTGCCAGCAGTCAAGCCTCTAGCACAGATACGCAGTATTTT. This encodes CASSQASSTDTQYF.

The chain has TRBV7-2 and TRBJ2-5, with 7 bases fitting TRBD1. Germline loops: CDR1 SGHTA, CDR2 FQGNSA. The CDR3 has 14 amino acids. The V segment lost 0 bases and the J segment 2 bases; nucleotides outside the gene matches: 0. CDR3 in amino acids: CASSLATGQETQYF. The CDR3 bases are TGTGCCAGCAGCTTAGCGACAGGGCAAGAGACCCAGTACTTC. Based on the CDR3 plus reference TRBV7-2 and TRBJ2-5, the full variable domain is GAGVSQSPSNKVTEKGKDVELRCDPISGHTALYWYRQSLGQGLEFLIYFQGNSAPDKSGLPSDRFSAERTGGSVSTLTIQRTQQEDSAVYLCASSLATGQETQYFGPGTRLLVL.

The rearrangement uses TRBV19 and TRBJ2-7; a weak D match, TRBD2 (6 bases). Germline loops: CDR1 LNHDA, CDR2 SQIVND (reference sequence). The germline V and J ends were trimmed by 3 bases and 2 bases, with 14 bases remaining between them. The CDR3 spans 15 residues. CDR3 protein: CASSMVGTDTYEQYF. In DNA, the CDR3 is TGTGCCAGTAGTATGGTTGGGACTGATACCTACGAGCAGTACTTC.

The CDR3 protein is CASSLGAGEETQYF. The DNA for the CDR3 is TGTGCCAGCAGCTTGGGTGCGGGGGAGGAGACCCAGTACTTC. The chain joins TRBV5-6 to TRBJ2-5; 7 bases map to TRBD2. J gave up 5 bases and V 0 bases, and 4 bases lay outside the gene matches. The germline CDR1 and CDR2 sequences are SGHDT and YYEEEE. The CDR3 sequence is 14 residues long.

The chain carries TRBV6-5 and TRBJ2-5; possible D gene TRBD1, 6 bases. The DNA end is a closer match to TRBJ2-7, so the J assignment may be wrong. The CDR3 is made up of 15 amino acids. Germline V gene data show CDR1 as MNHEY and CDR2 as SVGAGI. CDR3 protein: CASRVQGTVSYEQYF. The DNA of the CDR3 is TGTGCCAGCAGGGTCCAGGGGACGGTCTCCTACGAGCAGTACTTC.

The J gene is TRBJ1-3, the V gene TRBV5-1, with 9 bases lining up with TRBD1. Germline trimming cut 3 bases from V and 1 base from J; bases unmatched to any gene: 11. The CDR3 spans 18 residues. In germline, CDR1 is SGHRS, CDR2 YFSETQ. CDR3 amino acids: CASSSTIGTGLSGNTIYF. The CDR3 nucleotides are TGCGCCAGCAGCTCGACTATCGGGACAGGGTTGTCTGGAAACACCATATATTTT. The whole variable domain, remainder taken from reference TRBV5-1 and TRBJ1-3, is KAGVTQTPRYLIKTRGQQVTLSCSPISGHRSVSWYQQTPGQGLQFLFEYFSETQRNKGNFPGRFSGRQFSNSRSEMNVSTLELGDSALYLCASSSTIGTGLSGNTIYFGEGSWLTVV.

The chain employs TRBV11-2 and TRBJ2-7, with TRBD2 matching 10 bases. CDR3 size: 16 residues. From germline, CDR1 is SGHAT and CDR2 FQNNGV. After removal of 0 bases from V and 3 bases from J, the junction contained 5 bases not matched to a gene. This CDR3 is CASSLDGLAGDYEQYF. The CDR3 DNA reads TGTGCCAGCAGCTTAGATGGCCTAGCGGGGGACTACGAGCAGTACTTC.

In DNA form, the CDR3 reads TGTGCCAGCAGTAACGACATTTACACCGGGGAGCTGTTTTTT. Translation: CASSNDIYTGELFF. The rearrangement links TRBV6-5 to TRBJ2-2; unclear D gene. With 5 bases removed from V and 3 bases from J, the gap between germline ends came to 10 bases. CDR3 size: 14 residues. Germline V CDR1 and CDR2: MNHEY, SVGAGI.

The CDR3 here is CASSLETGSGYTF. Written as DNA, the CDR3 is TGCGCCAGCAGCTTGGAGACAGGGTCTGGCTACACCTTC. J is TRBJ1-2 and V is TRBV5-1; 7 positions match TRBD1. Germline V gene sequence: CDR1 SGHRS, CDR2 YFSETQ. This CDR3 comprises 13 residues. The V segment lost 0 bases and the J segment 7 bases; nucleotides outside the gene matches: 3.

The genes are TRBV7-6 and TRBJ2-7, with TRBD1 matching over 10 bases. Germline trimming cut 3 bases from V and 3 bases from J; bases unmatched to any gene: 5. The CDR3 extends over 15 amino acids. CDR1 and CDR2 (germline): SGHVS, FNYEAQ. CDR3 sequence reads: CASSLTGQGVYEQYF. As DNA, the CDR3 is TGTGCCAGCAGCTTGACAGGACAGGGGGTCTACGAGCAGTACTTC.

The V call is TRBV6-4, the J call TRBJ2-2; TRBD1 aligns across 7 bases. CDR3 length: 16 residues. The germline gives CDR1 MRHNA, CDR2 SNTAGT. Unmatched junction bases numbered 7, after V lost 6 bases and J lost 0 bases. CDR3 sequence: CASSQTGQSNTGELFF. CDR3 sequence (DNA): TGTGCCAGCAGCCAAACGGGACAGTCGAACACCGGGGAGCTGTTTTTT.

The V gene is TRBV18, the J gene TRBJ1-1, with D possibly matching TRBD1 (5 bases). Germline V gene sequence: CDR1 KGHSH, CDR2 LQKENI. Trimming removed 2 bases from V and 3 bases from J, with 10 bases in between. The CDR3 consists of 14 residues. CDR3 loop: CASSPTGGYTEAFF. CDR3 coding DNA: TGTGCCAGCTCACCAACGGGGGGGTACACTGAAGCTTTCTTT.

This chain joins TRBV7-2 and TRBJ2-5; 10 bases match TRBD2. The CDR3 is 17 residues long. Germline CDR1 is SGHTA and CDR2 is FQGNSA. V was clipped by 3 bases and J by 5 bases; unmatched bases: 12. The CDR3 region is CASSFSGRQTLGETQYF. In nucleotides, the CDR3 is TGTGCCAGCAGCTTTAGCGGGAGGCAAACCCTAGGCGAGACCCAGTACTTC.